A single sample gave rise to the 9 T cell receptor beta chains below, sequenced in a study of cytomegalovirus exposure and HLA in healthy donors. TCRdb's table, derived via immunoSEQ multiplex PCR, lists solely in-frame clones and lacks some. Of a few hundred thousand clones listed, around 86% are singletons. The sample was PBMCs. The source of these receptors is a woman aged 18 to 35 in good health and CMV-seronegative.

This clone was seen ten or more times. The J gene is TRBJ1-2, the V gene TRBV7-8; D might be TRBD1 (6 bases). Germline loops: CDR1 SGHVS, CDR2 FQNEAQ. The CDR3 totals 15 residues. Trimming stripped 3 bases from V and 2 bases from J, with 13 bases between. In nucleotides, the CDR3 is TGTGCCAGCAGCTTCGGGGACATATCGAACTATGGCTACACCTTC. Translated: CASSFGDISNYGYTF.

This clone came up once. J is TRBJ2-7 and V is TRBV4-2, with a tentative D call TRBD1 (7 bases). The V end lost 1 base, the J end lost 6 bases, and 19 bases lay between the germline ends. The CDR3 loop spans 16 amino acids. CDR1 and CDR2 (germline): LGHNA, YNFKEQ. Here the CDR3 reads CASSQGEAGGSVEQYF. CDR3 DNA sequence: TGTGCCAGCAGCCAAGGAGAAGCAGGGGGGTCCGTCGAGCAGTACTTC.

V usage is TRBV7-9 and J usage is TRBJ1-3; TRBD1 aligns across 7 bases. The CDR3 is 16 amino acids. The germline CDR1 and CDR2 sequences are SEHNR and FQNEAQ (reference sequence). V trimming: 1 base; J trimming: 2 bases; junction bases outside the gene matches: 5. The CDR3 nucleotides are TGTGCCAGCAGCTTAGTTTTAGGGGGCACTGGAAACACCATATATTTT. It codes for CASSLVLGGTGNTIYF.

Regarding this clone: This CDR3 is also generated by other DNA sequences in the sample. V usage is TRBV5-1 and J usage is TRBJ1-1; unclear D gene. Germline assignment: CDR1 SGHRS and CDR2 YFSETQ. CDR3 length: 13 amino acids. With 4 bases removed from V and 1 base from J, the gap between germline ends came to 8 bases. The CDR3 DNA reads as TGCGCCAGCAGCCTAGCACAGAACACTGAAGCTTTCTTT. This gives the protein CASSLAQNTEAFF.

The rearrangement joins TRBV9 to TRBJ2-1; no definite D call. This CDR3 has 14 amino acids. V was clipped by 2 bases and J by 1 base, with 7 bases between them. Per the germline V gene, CDR1 is SGDLS and CDR2 is YYNGEE. The CDR3 DNA follows: TGTGCCAGCAGCGTCGCGTCTTCCTACAATGAGCAGTTCTTC. This encodes CASSVASSYNEQFF.

The chain links TRBV9 to TRBJ2-1; the match to TRBD1 covers 9 bases. CDR1 and CDR2 from the germline V gene are SGDLS and YYNGEE. J gave up 2 bases and V 4 bases, and 4 bases lay outside the gene matches. The CDR3 contains 15 residues. CDR3 nucleotides: TGTGCCAGCAGCCCCTGGACAGGGGCCTACAATGAGCAGTTCTTC. This gives the protein CASSPWTGAYNEQFF.

CDR3 loop: CASSFGRVQETQYF. The CDR3 DNA reads as TGTGCCAGCAGCTTCGGGAGGGTTCAAGAGACCCAGTACTTC. The chain links TRBV11-2 to TRBJ2-5; 8 bases map to TRBD2. The junction had 2 bases not matched to a gene; V was cut back by 3 bases and J by 2 bases. The V gene's germline CDR1 is SGHAT and CDR2 FQNNGV. This CDR3 is built from 14 residues.

V is TRBV4-3 and J is TRBJ1-1; D is unresolved. The V end lost 1 base, the J end lost 8 bases, and 11 bases lay between the germline ends. The CDR3 is made up of 13 amino acids. Looked up from germline, CDR1 is LGHNA and CDR2 is YSLEER. CDR3 amino acids: CASSQGTPTEAFF. The CDR3 coding sequence is TGCGCCAGCAGCCAAGGCACCCCGACAGAAGCTTTCTTT.

The chain is built from TRBV25-1 and TRBJ2-3, with TRBD2 matching over 9 bases. With 3 bases clipped from V and 2 bases from J, the junction kept 6 bases outside the gene matches. The germline V gene has CDR1 MGHDK and CDR2 SYGVNS. The CDR3 is 16 residues long. CDR3 coding DNA: TGTGCCAGCAGTGAGGGTAGCGGGAGTACCACAGATACGCAGTATTTT. It specifies CASSEGSGSTTDTQYF.